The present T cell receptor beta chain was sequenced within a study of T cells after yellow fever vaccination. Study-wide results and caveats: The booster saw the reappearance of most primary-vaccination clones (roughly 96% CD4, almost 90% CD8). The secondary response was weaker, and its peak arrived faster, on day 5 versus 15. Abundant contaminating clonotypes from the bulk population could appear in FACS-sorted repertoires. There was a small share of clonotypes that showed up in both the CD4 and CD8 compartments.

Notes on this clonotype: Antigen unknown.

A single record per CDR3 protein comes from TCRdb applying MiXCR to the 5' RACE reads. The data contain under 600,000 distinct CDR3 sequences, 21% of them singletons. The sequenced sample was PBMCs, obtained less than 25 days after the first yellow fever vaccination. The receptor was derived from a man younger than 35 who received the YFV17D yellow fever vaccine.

The CDR3 DNA reads as TGTGCCTCCGCGGCCCCAGACACTGAAGCTTTCTTT. Translation: CASAAPDTEAFF. The rearrangement links TRBV10-3 to TRBJ1-1; no definite D call. Germline CDR1 reads ENHRY; CDR2 reads SYGVKD. CDR3 length equals 12 residues. Trimming stripped 11 bases from V and 3 bases from J, with 13 bases between.